The 18 T cell receptor beta chains below all came from one sample that was sequenced in a study of blood T cell repertoires in COVID-19. Here immunoSEQ multiplex PCR was the method, and the copy in TCRdb shows in-frame clones only, minus some. The table shows 150,000 or so clones, with over 75% occurring only once. The sample was peripheral blood. The receptor set was obtained from a human donor in a cohort sampled during active COVID-19.

The rearrangement uses TRBV21-1 and TRBJ1-4. TRBV21-1 is an annotated pseudogene. There are 14 residues in the CDR3. CDR3 loop: CASPARGFNEKLFF. The CDR3 region has the DNA TGTGCCAGCCCAGCCCGGGGATTTAATGAAAAACTGTTTTTT.

V and J are TRBV19 and TRBJ1-3, with a weak D call TRBD1 (6 bases). The V and J ends lost 4 bases and 0 bases respectively, with 10 bases between them. Germline V gene lookup returns CDR1 LNHDA and CDR2 SQIVND (reference sequence). The CDR3 is 15 residues long. The chain's CDR3 is CASSTRQDSGNTIYF. The CDR3 DNA reads TGTGCCAGTAGTACCCGACAGGACTCTGGAAACACCATATATTTT.

The V call is TRBV20-1, the J call TRBJ2-1, with D tentatively TRBD2 (6 bases). The CDR3 consists of 13 residues. Germline V gene lookup returns CDR1 DFQATT and CDR2 SNEGSKA (reference sequence). Trimming pared 3 bases from V and 12 bases from J, leaving 18 bases between. The CDR3 DNA sequence: TGCAGTGCTAGTCCAGGGACTCCGAGGGGGCAGTTCTTC. It yields the protein CSASPGTPRGQFF.

The J gene is TRBJ2-3, the V gene TRBV7-2, with 9 bases lining up with TRBD1. CDR1 is SGHTA and CDR2 is FQGNSA in the germline V gene. The V gene end was trimmed by 5 bases and the J gene end by 5 bases; junction bases not matched to a gene: 5. This CDR3 is 14 amino acids long. The CDR3: CASSPGQGRDTQYF. In DNA, the CDR3 is TGTGCCAGCAGCCCAGGACAGGGGAGAGATACGCAGTATTTT.

This clone was counted between two and nine times. The chain uses TRBV9 and TRBJ2-2, with 9 bases matching TRBD2. The CDR3 sequence is 17 residues long. V trimming: 0 bases; J trimming: 1 base; junction bases outside the gene matches: 4. Germline lookup yields CDR1 SGDLS and CDR2 YYNGEE. The CDR3 loop reads CASSVGGSGRNTGELFF. CDR3 bases: TGTGCCAGCAGCGTAGGGGGTAGCGGGAGGAACACCGGGGAGCTGTTTTTT. Looking up the rest from reference TRBV9 and TRBJ2-2 gives the full variable domain: DSGVTQTPKHLITATGQRVTLRCSPRSGDLSVYWYQQSLDQGLQFLIQYYNGEERAKGNILERFSAQQFPDLHSELNLSSLELGDSALYFCASSVGGSGRNTGELFFGEGSRLTVL.

V is TRBV11-2 and J is TRBJ2-7; D not certain. The CDR3 sequence is 13 residues long. V dropped 5 bases and J dropped 6 bases, with 14 bases sitting between them. The germline V gene has CDR1 SGHAT and CDR2 FQNNGV. CDR3: CASSPQVAGEQYF. In nucleotides, the CDR3 is TGTGCCAGCAGCCCCCAAGTGGCAGGCGAGCAGTACTTC. Filled out from reference TRBV11-2 and TRBJ2-7, the complete variable domain reads EAGVAQSPRYKIIEKRQSVAFWCNPISGHATLYWYQQILGQGPKLLIQFQNNGVVDDSQLPKDRFSAERLKGVDSTLKIQPAKLEDSAVYLCASSPQVAGEQYFGPGTRLTVT.

This chain connects TRBV2 to TRBJ1-1, with 7 nucleotides matching TRBD1. Germline V gene data show CDR1 as SNHLY and CDR2 as FYNNEI. This CDR3 is 13 amino acids long. V lost 6 bases to trimming and J lost 7 bases; unmatched junction nucleotides: 8. CDR3 in amino acids: CASRGGQFVEAFF. Here the CDR3 DNA reads TGTGCCAGCAGGGGGGGACAGTTCGTTGAAGCTTTCTTT. The whole variable domain, remainder taken from reference TRBV2 and TRBJ1-1, is EPEVTQTPSHQVTQMGQEVILRCVPISNHLYFYWYRQILGQKVEFLVSFYNNEISEKSEIFDDQFSVERPDGSNFTLKIRSTKLEDSAMYFCASRGGQFVEAFFGQGTRLTVV.

The chain has TRBV5-4 and TRBJ2-4; D not resolved. This CDR3 comprises 17 residues. V was shortened by 0 bases and J by 0 bases, with 13 bases between the two germline ends. Germline V gene sequence: CDR1 SGHNT, CDR2 YYREEE (reference sequence). The CDR3 loop is CASSLGSARLAKNIQYF. The CDR3 DNA reads as TGTGCCAGCAGCTTGGGGTCAGCGAGATTAGCCAAAAACATTCAGTACTTC.

For the CDR3, the DNA is TGTGCCAGCAGCTTAGGACTGGGGAGGAGCACAGATACGCAGTATTTT. It codes for CASSLGLGRSTDTQYF. V and J are TRBV11-2 and TRBJ2-3, with D perhaps TRBD2 (6 bases). CDR3 length: 16 amino acids. Trimming removed 1 base at V and 0 bases at J, with 11 bases between. Germline assignment: CDR1 SGHAT and CDR2 FQNNGV.

J is TRBJ2-6 and V is TRBV7-2; D is perhaps TRBD1 (5 bases). Germline V gene lookup returns CDR1 SGHTA and CDR2 FQGNSA. The CDR3 contains 15 residues. The V and J ends lost 5 bases and 4 bases respectively, with 12 bases between them. The CDR3 is CASSTDSSGANVLTF. CDR3 DNA: TGTGCCAGCAGCACAGACAGTTCAGGGGCCAACGTCCTGACTTTC. Full variable domain (outside the CDR3, taken from reference TRBV7-2 and TRBJ2-6): GAGVSQSPSNKVTEKGKDVELRCDPISGHTALYWYRQSLGQGLEFLIYFQGNSAPDKSGLPSDRFSAERTGGSVSTLTIQRTQQEDSAVYLCASSTDSSGANVLTFGAGSRLTVL.

The chain employs TRBV25-1 and TRBJ2-1, with TRBD2 matching over 10 bases. Germline CDR1 MGHDK, CDR2 SYGVNS. J gave up 4 bases and V 4 bases, and 4 bases lay outside the gene matches. The CDR3 runs 15 residues. In DNA, the CDR3 is TGTGCCAGCAGTGCCACACTAGCGGGATACAATGAGCAGTTCTTC. Residues: CASSATLAGYNEQFF.

The chain joins TRBV7-9 to TRBJ2-5; TRBD2 aligns across 9 bases. CDR3 length equals 15 residues. J lost 2 bases, V lost 2 bases, and 3 bases had no gene match. From germline, CDR1 is SEHNR and CDR2 FQNEAQ (reference sequence). CDR3 nucleotide sequence: TGTGCCAGCAGCTTACCCACTAGCGGGCAAGAGACCCAGTACTTC. Translation gives CASSLPTSGQETQYF.

This clone came up once. The rearrangement links TRBV4-3 to TRBJ2-3; TRBD2 aligns across 9 bases. The CDR3 consists of 17 residues. The ends lost 3 bases at V and 3 bases at J; junction bases unmatched: 10. In germline, CDR1 is LGHNA, CDR2 YSLEER. CDR3 nucleotides: TGCGCCAGCAGCCAGATGGGGCTAGCGGGACGAACAGATACGCAGTATTTT. Translating gives CASSQMGLAGRTDTQYF.

The CDR3 spells CAARQGILAFF. In nucleotides, the CDR3 is TGTGCCGCACGACAGGGGATCCTGGCTTTCTTT. The chain has TRBV27 and TRBJ1-1; the match to TRBD1 covers 8 bases. CDR3 length: 11 residues. V shed 11 bases and J 11 bases; nucleotides not matched to a gene: 10. Germline values: CDR1 MNHEY, CDR2 SMNVEV (reference sequence).

The V and J genes are TRBV7-9 and TRBJ2-3, with 7 bases fitting TRBD2. The CDR3 spans 15 residues. Germline CDR1 is SEHNR and CDR2 is FQNEAQ (reference sequence). Losses at the gene ends were 1 base for V and 3 bases for J; bases not matched to a gene: 4. The CDR3 reads CASSLGGLVTDTQYF. The CDR3 nucleotides read TGTGCCAGCAGCTTAGGCGGACTAGTAACAGATACGCAGTATTTT.

The chain uses TRBV19 and TRBJ2-3, with a possible D match to TRBD2 (5 bases). The ends were cut back, 7 bases at V and 6 bases at J, with 20 bases in the middle. CDR3 length: 15 amino acids. The germline V gene encodes CDR1 LNHDA and CDR2 SQIVND (reference sequence). The CDR3 DNA is TGTGCCAGTACCGAATTTCGGGGAAGTAGGGATACGCAGTATTTT. Its translation: CASTEFRGSRDTQYF.

The chain carries TRBV5-1 and TRBJ2-3, with 10 positions matching TRBD2. The junction had 11 bases not matched to a gene; V was cut back by 6 bases and J by 4 bases. In germline, CDR1 is SGHRS, CDR2 YFSETQ. The CDR3 totals 16 residues. DNA of the CDR3: TGCGCCAGCATGGAAACGGGACTAGCGCCGCCAGATACGCAGTATTTT. This codes for CASMETGLAPPDTQYF.

In this sample, this clone turned up once. This sequence joins TRBV6-5 and TRBJ2-7; no reliable D call. The CDR3 runs 11 residues. Trimming shortened V by 4 bases and J by 5 bases, and 6 bases separated the two germline ends. CDR1 is MNHEY, CDR2 SVGAGI, per germline. CDR3 loop: CASSSIHEQYF. The CDR3 nucleotides read TGTGCCAGCAGTTCCATCCACGAGCAGTACTTC.